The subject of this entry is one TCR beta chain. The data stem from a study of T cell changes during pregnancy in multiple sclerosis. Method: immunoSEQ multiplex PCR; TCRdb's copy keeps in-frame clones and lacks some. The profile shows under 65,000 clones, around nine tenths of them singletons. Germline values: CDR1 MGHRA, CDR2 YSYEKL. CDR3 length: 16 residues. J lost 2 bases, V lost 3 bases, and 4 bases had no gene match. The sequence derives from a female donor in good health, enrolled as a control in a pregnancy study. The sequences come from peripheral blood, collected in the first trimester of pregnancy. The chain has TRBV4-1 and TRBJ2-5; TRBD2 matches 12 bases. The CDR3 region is CASSQSTSGGQETQYF. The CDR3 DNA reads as TGCGCCAGCAGCCAGAGTACTAGCGGGGGGCAAGAGACCCAGTACTTC.